This T cell receptor (beta chain) was sequenced for a study of blood T cell repertoires in COVID-19. V lost 2 bases, J lost 4 bases, and 14 bases lay in between. Germline CDR1 is MRHNA and CDR2 is SNTAGT. The CDR3 contains 15 residues. The data were produced by immunoSEQ multiplex PCR, yet TCRdb's version contains in-frame clones alone and is incomplete. The sample holds under 250,000 clones, around nine tenths seen once. Sequenced: peripheral blood. The TCR comes from a woman aged 55-69 years who had recovered from COVID-19. The chain has TRBV6-4 and TRBJ1-2, with unresolved D. The chain's CDR3 is CASSDKEGLIYGYTF. The CDR3, as DNA: TGTGCCAGCAGTGACAAGGAGGGATTAATCTATGGCTACACCTTC.